This entry lists 26 T cell receptor beta chains sequenced from one sample in a study of tumor-infiltrating lymphocytes in localized non-small cell lung cancer (dated by TCRdb to about 2021). The library came from the immunoSEQ multiplex PCR assay. TCRdb holds this immuneACCESS table with in-frame rearrangements only. Some clones are missing; in checked studies, unresolved V genes explain under half, and the rest has no known cause. A total of about 3,600 clones appear in this sample, around 79% of them only once. Less than 9.5% of the sample is in the top ten clones. The source material was uninvolved lung tissue not adjacent to the tumor. All receptors come from a human donor with non-small cell lung cancer.

J is TRBJ2-7 and V is TRBV27, with 8 bases that match TRBD2. The germline V gene encodes CDR1 MNHEY and CDR2 SMNVEV (reference sequence). This CDR3 comprises 16 residues. V lost 4 bases, J lost 2 bases, and 10 bases stayed unmatched. CDR3 protein: CASSSSLAGITYEQYF. CDR3 DNA sequence: TGTGCCAGCAGTTCCTCATTAGCGGGAATCACCTACGAGCAGTACTTC.

This chain connects TRBV30 to TRBJ2-7; the D gene is possibly TRBD1 (5 bases). The CDR3 is made up of 12 amino acids. The ends were cut back, 1 base at V and 8 bases at J, with 12 bases in the middle. Germline V CDR1 and CDR2: GTSNPN, SVGIG (reference sequence). CDR3 sequence (DNA): TGTGCCTGGAGTGCAGGGTCCCAACAGCAGTACTTC. This encodes CAWSAGSQQQYF.

The chain combines TRBV11-2 with TRBJ2-7, with TRBD1 matching 9 bases. This CDR3 is 17 amino acids long. Germline trimming cut 7 bases from V and 2 bases from J; bases unmatched to any gene: 15. Germline CDR1 reads SGHAT; CDR2 reads FQNNGV. This chain's CDR3 is CASIEGEQGALTYEQYF. The CDR3 DNA is TGTGCCAGCATTGAGGGAGAACAGGGGGCCCTAACCTACGAGCAGTACTTC.

The CDR3 region is CAWTTRGGSYTGELFF. CDR3 bases: TGTGCCTGGACCACACGAGGCGGATCCTACACCGGGGAGCTGTTTTTT. This chain joins TRBV30 and TRBJ2-2, with D hard to call. The germline CDR1 and CDR2 sequences are GTSNPN and SVGIG (reference sequence). V lost 4 bases and J 3 bases, leaving 18 bases between the germline ends. The CDR3 loop spans 16 amino acids.

The rearrangement links TRBV13 to TRBJ2-2; no definite D call. This CDR3 comprises 17 residues. CDR1 and CDR2 from the germline V gene are PRHDT and FYEKMQ (reference sequence). V dropped 1 base and J dropped 6 bases, with 18 bases sitting between them. For the CDR3, the DNA is TGTGCCAGCAGCTTAGCTCCTTTTGGTGGTTCCCCCGGGGAGCTGTTTTTT. This encodes CASSLAPFGGSPGELFF.

V and J are TRBV7-8 and TRBJ2-7; D may be TRBD1 (6 bases). Trimming pared 2 bases from V and 9 bases from J, leaving 20 bases between. This CDR3 is built from 15 residues. Per the germline V gene, CDR1 is SGHVS and CDR2 is FQNEAQ. For the CDR3, the DNA is TGTGCCAGCAGCTTAAATCAGGGGCCCATCTTGGGGCAGTACTTC. Its protein is CASSLNQGPILGQYF.

The chain has TRBV27 and TRBJ1-5; possible D gene TRBD1, 5 bases. Trimming cost V 5 bases and J 0 bases, with 8 bases left between them. Germline lookup yields CDR1 MNHEY and CDR2 SMNVEV (reference sequence). CDR3 length: 14 amino acids. The CDR3 nucleotides are TGTGCCAGCAGTCCAGGGAATAGCAATCAGCCCCAGCATTTT. Translation gives CASSPGNSNQPQHF.

The chain combines TRBV11-2 with TRBJ2-7; 10 bases agree with TRBD1. Trimming removed 1 base from V and 4 bases from J; junction bases left unmatched: 4. The germline CDR1 and CDR2 sequences are SGHAT and FQNNGV. This CDR3 spans 15 amino acids. The CDR3 region is CASSLGVGQGYEQYF. CDR3 nucleotides: TGTGCCAGCAGCTTAGGGGTGGGACAGGGGTACGAGCAGTACTTC.

The chain is built from TRBV11-2 and TRBJ2-7; weak D call: TRBD1 (6 bases). In germline, CDR1 is SGHAT, CDR2 FQNNGV. The CDR3 runs 14 residues. Trimming took off 7 bases at V and 3 bases at J, with 16 bases between the two ends. The CDR3 bases are TGTGCCAGCACTCCGGGACACACACACTACGAGCAGTACTTC. It is translated as CASTPGHTHYEQYF.

The chain employs TRBV19 and TRBJ1-1; 8 positions match TRBD1. The CDR3 is made up of 16 amino acids. With V trimmed by 5 bases and J by 3 bases, 11 bases remained unmatched. Germline loops: CDR1 LNHDA, CDR2 SQIVND (reference sequence). The CDR3 DNA sequence: TGTGCCAGTAGTCCCCAGACAGGGGTCACGGACACTGAAGCTTTCTTT. Translated, it gives CASSPQTGVTDTEAFF.

The chain combines TRBV9 with TRBJ1-1; 7 bases agree with TRBD1. V trimming: 4 bases; J trimming: 5 bases; junction bases outside the gene matches: 8. The length of the CDR3 is 14 residues. Germline values: CDR1 SGDLS, CDR2 YYNGEE. Here the CDR3 DNA reads TGTGCCAGCAGCCTGGAGGGGGCGCCTACTGAAGCTTTCTTT. Its translation is CASSLEGAPTEAFF.

This clone was seen a few times. The chain recombines TRBV18 with TRBJ1-4, with 8 bases matching TRBD1. In germline, CDR1 is KGHSH, CDR2 LQKENI. The CDR3 length is 16 residues. V shed 3 bases and J 0 bases; nucleotides not matched to a gene: 3. CDR3: CASSPGDRTTNEKLFF. CDR3 in DNA: TGTGCCAGCTCACCCGGGGACAGGACAACTAATGAAAAACTGTTTTTT.

Comments on this clone: This same CDR3 is encoded by further DNA sequences in the sample. The chain carries TRBV6-5 and TRBJ2-1, with 7 positions matching TRBD2. The V gene's germline CDR1 is MNHEY and CDR2 SVGAGI. V lost 2 bases, J lost 5 bases, and 6 bases stayed unmatched. This CDR3 spans 15 amino acids. The CDR3 DNA reads as TGTGCCAGCAGTTACGGGCGCGGGGGACACAATGAGCAGTTCTTC. Translation: CASSYGRGGHNEQFF.

The chain joins TRBV19 to TRBJ2-2; D call uncertain. From germline, CDR1 is LNHDA and CDR2 SQIVND (reference sequence). CDR3 length equals 13 residues. Trimming removed 5 bases at V and 5 bases at J, with 9 bases between. The CDR3 protein is CASSLQLTGELFF. For the CDR3, the DNA is TGTGCCAGTAGTTTGCAGCTGACCGGGGAGCTGTTTTTT.

V usage is TRBV30 and J usage is TRBJ1-4, with 7 bases lining up with TRBD1. The CDR3 covers 14 residues. Per the germline V gene, CDR1 is GTSNPN and CDR2 is SVGIG (reference sequence). The V segment lost 8 bases and the J segment 0 bases; nucleotides outside the gene matches: 6. CDR3: CALGGTATNEKLFF. CDR3 coding DNA: TGTGCCCTGGGCGGGACAGCAACTAATGAAAAACTGTTTTTT.

Sample share makes this clone large. The V gene is TRBV19, the J gene TRBJ1-5; D ambiguous. The germline V and J ends were trimmed by 5 bases and 7 bases, with 9 bases remaining between them. Germline V gives CDR1 LNHDA, CDR2 SQIVND (reference sequence). CDR3 length: 12 residues. The CDR3 coding sequence is TGTGCCAGTAGTGTGGGCTGGCAGCCCCAGCATTTT. Residues: CASSVGWQPQHF.

The rearrangement uses TRBV29-1 and TRBJ1-3, with unresolved D. CDR1 is SQVTM and CDR2 is ANQGSEA in the germline V gene. This CDR3 region has 15 residues. Trimming pared 2 bases from V and 0 bases from J, leaving 11 bases between. CDR3 in DNA: TGCAGCGTTGAACTCGGACCAGCCTCTGGAAACACCATATATTTT. Amino acid sequence: CSVELGPASGNTIYF.

The genes are TRBV9 and TRBJ2-2, with D perhaps assigned TRBD1 or TRBD2 (6 bases each). CDR3 length: 15 amino acids. The V gene's germline CDR1 is SGDLS and CDR2 YYNGEE. Trimming stripped 0 bases from V and 3 bases from J, with 9 bases between. CDR3 DNA sequence: TGTGCCAGCAGCGTAGAGGGGGGACACACCGGGGAGCTGTTTTTT. Its protein product is CASSVEGGHTGELFF.

The chain is built from TRBV5-1 and TRBJ1-3, with TRBD1 as a possible D gene (6 bases). Germline V CDR1 and CDR2: SGHRS, YFSETQ. There are 16 residues in the CDR3. Trimming took 4 bases from V and 0 from J, leaving 14 bases between them. The CDR3 protein is CASSPGQLGSGNTIYF. In DNA, the CDR3 is TGCGCCAGCAGCCCAGGACAGCTGGGCTCTGGAAACACCATATATTTT. The full variable domain, completed using reference TRBV5-1 and TRBJ1-3, is KAGVTQTPRYLIKTRGQQVTLSCSPISGHRSVSWYQQTPGQGLQFLFEYFSETQRNKGNFPGRFSGRQFSNSRSEMNVSTLELGDSALYLCASSPGQLGSGNTIYFGEGSWLTVV.

V usage is TRBV5-1 and J usage is TRBJ2-1, with 12 bases fitting TRBD1. CDR1 SGHRS and CDR2 YFSETQ come from the germline V gene. V dropped 4 bases and J dropped 12; count of bases not matched to a gene: 11. CDR3 length: 15 residues. The CDR3 DNA follows: TGCGCCAGCAGCGCGGGACAGGGGGCCGCCAGTCGGCAGTTCTTC. It specifies CASSAGQGAASRQFF.

The rearrangement links TRBV28 to TRBJ2-7; D may be TRBD2 (5 bases). The CDR3 consists of 15 residues. Trimming pared 4 bases from V and 6 bases from J, leaving 19 bases between. The V gene's germline CDR1 is MDHEN and CDR2 SYDVKM. The CDR3 bases are TGTGCCAGCAGTTCCTCCGGGGTCCCAGTCGCCGAGCAGTACTTC. It yields the protein CASSSSGVPVAEQYF.

The J gene is TRBJ1-1, the V gene TRBV5-8, with D uncertain. The ends were cut back, 0 bases at V and 2 bases at J, with 5 bases in the middle. Germline V gene sequence: CDR1 SGHTS, CDR2 YDEGEE. The CDR3 contains 13 residues. The CDR3: CASSLARNTEAFF. For the CDR3, the DNA is TGTGCCAGCAGCTTGGCGCGTAACACTGAAGCTTTCTTT.

V gene TRBV2 combines with J gene TRBJ1-5; D gene uncertain. The CDR3 totals 17 residues. V was pared by 5 bases and J by 0 bases, with 17 bases between. Germline assignment: CDR1 SNHLY and CDR2 FYNNEI. CDR3 nucleotide sequence: TGTGCCAGCAGTACCCCTCTGGGAGGAGATAGCAATCAGCCCCAGCATTTT. Protein sequence: CASSTPLGGDSNQPQHF.

The count of this clone is one. This chain connects TRBV27 to TRBJ2-1; TRBD2 agrees at 14 bases. The CDR3 extends over 17 amino acids. V shed 7 bases and J 8 bases; nucleotides not matched to a gene: 13. Germline lookup yields CDR1 MNHEY and CDR2 SMNVEV (reference sequence). The CDR3 DNA follows: TGTGCCAGCATCACCATAAGACTAGCGGGAGGGATGGATGAGCAGTTCTTC. It translates to CASITIRLAGGMDEQFF.

The chain carries TRBV30 and TRBJ2-7; D is possibly TRBD2 (7 bases). V was shortened by 3 bases and J by 6 bases, with 12 bases between the two germline ends. The V gene's germline CDR1 is GTSNPN and CDR2 SVGIG (reference sequence). This CDR3 comprises 12 residues. The CDR3 coding sequence is TGTGCCTGGAGACTGGGAGGGGGCGAGCAGTACTTC. Protein product: CAWRLGGGEQYF.

The chain links TRBV6-6 to TRBJ1-4, with a tentative D call TRBD1 (5 bases). V was cut by 4 bases and J by 7 bases, with 7 bases left in between. CDR1 and CDR2 from the germline V gene are MNHNY and SVGAGI (reference sequence). The CDR3 runs to 12 residues. The CDR3 protein is CASSFRAEKLFF. CDR3 DNA sequence: TGTGCCAGCAGTTTCAGGGCTGAAAAACTGTTTTTT.